Sequencing of this TCR beta chain was carried out in a study of T cell responses to AZD1222 COVID-19 vaccine. Looking at the study overall: Doses given second, at about 4 or about 12 weeks, were pooled. Study-level points and caveats: AZD1222 recipients seropositive at baseline numbered only 5 or 6. Donors were mostly white British, more females; clonal diversity possibly underestimated. There were vaccine-associated CD4 TCRs across spike, dominant at 160-218 and 743-854.

With regard to this clone: Antigen specificity is unknown.

Some clones are missing from TCRdb's copy, which holds only in-frame ones; the method was immunoSEQ multiplex PCR. The sample holds 130,000 to 150,000 clones, around 91% seen once. J lost 14 bases, V lost 6 bases, and 8 bases had no gene match. Germline V gene data show CDR1 as MNHEY and CDR2 as SMNVEV (reference sequence). The CDR3 length is 13 residues. The sequence came from an adult in good health. The material sequenced was peripheral blood, taken on day 0 of AZD1222 vaccination. V gene TRBV27 combines with J gene TRBJ1-6; TRBD1 matches at 9 bases. This CDR3 is CASSPGQGGTLHF. In DNA form, the CDR3 reads TGTGCCAGCAGCCCGGGACAGGGCGGGACCCTCCACTTT.